The subject of this entry is one TCR beta chain. Participants were aged about 18 to 89 years from about two dozen US areas. Participants' reported clinical history set cohort assignment. The data were obtained in a study of blood T cell repertoires in COVID-19. Study in general: The study drew acute and convalescent COVID-19 samples from the United States, Italy and Spain. T cells, B-cell-depleted T cells, or PBMCs provided the cDNA or gDNA that served as material.

Germline-derived CDR1 and CDR2 are SGHAT and FQNNGV. CDR3 length: 16 amino acids. Losses at the gene ends were 4 bases for V and 4 bases for J; bases not matched to a gene: 5. The repertoire was sequenced with immunoSEQ multiplex PCR; TCRdb's copy has only in-frame clones and lacks some. The sample comprises about 160,000 clones, roughly 80% of which are singletons, and roughly 3.4% rests with the top ten. V gene TRBV11-2 combines with J gene TRBJ2-5; 14 bases are a match to TRBD2. The sample consisted of PBMCs or T cells enriched from blood (not recorded which). The clonotype originates from a woman in her sixties or seventies who had recovered from COVID-19. CDR3 in amino acids: CASSYGLAGGLETQYF. CDR3 coding DNA: TGTGCCAGCAGCTATGGACTAGCGGGGGGTTTAGAGACCCAGTACTTC.